The 17 T cell receptor beta chains reported below all come from one sample, sequenced in a study of blood T cell repertoires in COVID-19. The data were produced by immunoSEQ multiplex PCR, yet TCRdb's version contains in-frame clones alone and is incomplete. The table records approximately 340,000 clones, about 87% of them present only once. The sequenced sample was peripheral blood. These receptors were collected from a man under 40 with COVID-19, enrolled during active disease.

The chain uses TRBV12-3 or TRBV12-4 and TRBJ1-1; 11 positions agree with TRBD1. The CDR3 consists of 13 residues. The V gene end was trimmed by 6 bases and the J gene end by 4 bases; junction bases not matched to a gene: 1. CDR3 coding DNA: TGTGCCAGCAGGGGGACAGGGGGCACTGAAGCTTTCTTT. Protein sequence: CASRGTGGTEAFF.

V gene TRBV4-2 combines with J gene TRBJ2-5; D is unresolved. V was clipped by 2 bases and J by 5 bases, with 12 bases between them. Germline V gene lookup returns CDR1 LGHNA and CDR2 YNFKEQ. This CDR3 has 14 amino acids. The CDR3 reads CASSQQATRETQYF. For the CDR3, the DNA is TGTGCCAGCAGCCAACAAGCCACCCGGGAGACCCAGTACTTC.

This rearrangement joins TRBV6-5 to TRBJ2-2, with D perhaps TRBD2 (5 bases). Germline V gene lookup returns CDR1 MNHEY and CDR2 SVGAGI. Trimming pared 7 bases from V and 1 base from J, leaving 10 bases between. The CDR3 is 14 amino acids. This chain's CDR3 is CASMVAGNTGELFF. CDR3 coding DNA: TGTGCCAGCATGGTTGCGGGGAACACCGGGGAGCTGTTTTTT.

The CDR3 region is CASSQGTSGETQYF. CDR3 nucleotides: TGTGCCAGTAGCCAAGGGACTAGTGGGGAGACCCAGTACTTC. The chain links TRBV19 to TRBJ2-5; 8 bases agree with TRBD2. The CDR3 runs 14 residues. Trimming at V came to 6 bases and at J to 5 bases, leaving 8 bases not matched to a gene. Germline values: CDR1 LNHDA, CDR2 SQIVND (reference sequence).

The DNA of the CDR3 is TGTGCCAGCAGCCACCGGGGACAGGATCTCACAGATACGCAGTATTTT. Protein product: CASSHRGQDLTDTQYF. The chain is built from TRBV11-2 and TRBJ2-3; 8 bases fit TRBD1. V lost 5 bases, J lost 2 bases, and 9 bases stayed unmatched. Germline assignment: CDR1 SGHAT and CDR2 FQNNGV. This CDR3 region has 16 residues.

The V call is TRBV30, the J call TRBJ1-5, with D tentatively TRBD1 (6 bases). V dropped 1 base and J dropped 9 bases, with 13 bases sitting between them. CDR1 and CDR2 from the germline V gene are GTSNPN and SVGIG (reference sequence). The CDR3 has 13 amino acids. As DNA, the CDR3 is TGTGCCTGGAGTGACAGGGCGCCTAGGCCCCAGCATTTT. It translates to CAWSDRAPRPQHF.

The chain joins TRBV5-1 to TRBJ2-1; 8 positions agree with TRBD1. With 4 bases clipped from V and 6 bases from J, the junction kept 6 bases outside the gene matches. This CDR3 contains 14 residues. Germline CDR1 SGHRS, CDR2 YFSETQ. In DNA form, the CDR3 reads TGCGCCAGCAGCCCACAGGGGGTCGGCAATGAGCAGTTCTTC. It codes for CASSPQGVGNEQFF.

J is TRBJ1-5 and V is TRBV28, with 11 bases fitting TRBD1. Losses at the gene ends were 6 bases for V and 6 bases for J; bases not matched to a gene: 4. The length of the CDR3 is 14 residues. Germline CDR1 and CDR2: MDHEN and SYDVKM. CDR3 in DNA: TGTGCCAGCAGAAGGACAGGGGGCGGTCAGCCCCAGCATTTT. It encodes CASRRTGGGQPQHF.

V gene TRBV11-3 combines with J gene TRBJ2-5; 9 positions agree with TRBD1. The CDR3 extends over 15 amino acids. Germline CDR1 is SGHNT and CDR2 is YENEEA. With V trimmed by 1 base and J by 5 bases, 5 bases remained unmatched. The CDR3 nucleotides read TGTGCCAGCAGCTTAGGGGGACAGGGAGGGGAGACCCAGTACTTC. Residues: CASSLGGQGGETQYF.

Details on this clone: This specimen includes other DNA sequences encoding the same CDR3. This chain connects TRBV4-3 to TRBJ2-5; tentatively, D is TRBD1 (5 bases). This CDR3 contains 16 residues. Trimming took off 0 bases at V and 1 base at J, with 12 bases between the two ends. CDR1 and CDR2 (germline): LGHNA, YSLEER. CDR3 in DNA: TGCGCCAGCAGCCAAGATCGGAGACAGCCCCAAGAGACCCAGTACTTC. Its protein product is CASSQDRRQPQETQYF.

The chain carries TRBV9 and TRBJ2-7; 10 bases agree with TRBD1. V lost 0 bases, J lost 4 bases, and 7 bases stayed unmatched. Looked up from germline, CDR1 is SGDLS and CDR2 is YYNGEE. CDR3 length equals 16 residues. CDR3 DNA: TGTGCCAGCAGCGTAGTCGGTGACAGGGGGCCTTACGAGCAGTACTTC. It is translated as CASSVVGDRGPYEQYF.

The chain recombines TRBV19 with TRBJ2-1; D is perhaps TRBD1 (6 bases). Germline loops: CDR1 LNHDA, CDR2 SQIVND (reference sequence). The CDR3 totals 19 residues. Trimming pared 6 bases from V and 5 bases from J, leaving 29 bases between. CDR3 in amino acids: CASSPAMGQQGKRNNEQFF. CDR3 DNA sequence: TGTGCCAGTAGCCCAGCCATGGGGCAACAGGGCAAAAGGAACAATGAGCAGTTCTTC.

The V gene is TRBV6-5, the J gene TRBJ2-2, with D tentatively TRBD1 (6 bases). CDR1 and CDR2 from the germline V gene are MNHEY and SVGAGI. Deletions cut 0 bases from V and 3 bases from J, with 11 bases between. The length of the CDR3 is 16 residues. CDR3 sequence reads: CASSYSYRADTGELFF. For the CDR3, the DNA is TGTGCCAGCAGTTACTCGTACAGGGCTGACACCGGGGAGCTGTTTTTT.

This clone was observed a handful of times. The chain recombines TRBV6-2 or TRBV6-3 with TRBJ2-1, with 9 nucleotides matching TRBD2. Germline V gives CDR1 MNHEY, CDR2 SVGEGT. Trimming removed 6 bases from V and 6 bases from J; junction bases left unmatched: 9. This CDR3 is built from 15 residues. CDR3: CASRPSGTSRNEQFF. DNA of the CDR3: TGTGCCAGCAGACCTTCCGGGACTAGCCGCAATGAGCAGTTCTTC.

The V call is TRBV18, the J call TRBJ2-1, with 9 bases fitting TRBD2. V was pared by 3 bases and J by 2 bases, with 14 bases of the junction left unmatched. This CDR3 is built from 19 residues. CDR1 and CDR2 (germline): KGHSH, LQKENI. CDR3 nucleotides: TGTGCCAGCTCACCCCGGGCTGCTAGCGGGGATCTCACCTACAATGAGCAGTTCTTC. Amino acids: CASSPRAASGDLTYNEQFF.

This chain uses TRBV7-9 with TRBJ2-1, with D perhaps matching TRBD1 (6 bases). Trimming pared 1 base from V and 0 bases from J, leaving 10 bases between. CDR3 length equals 16 residues. Per germline, CDR1 SEHNR and CDR2 FQNEAQ (reference sequence). In nucleotides, the CDR3 is TGTGCCAGCAGCTTAGTAGGGGGATTCTCCTACAATGAGCAGTTCTTC. Translated, it gives CASSLVGGFSYNEQFF.

The chain combines TRBV25-1 with TRBJ2-3; 8 bases align to TRBD1. Trimming removed 7 bases from V and 2 bases from J; junction bases left unmatched: 14. In germline, CDR1 is MGHDK, CDR2 SYGVNS. The CDR3 spans 17 residues. Here the CDR3 DNA reads TGTGCCAGCACCCCGAGCATGGGGACAGGATACACAGATACGCAGTATTTT. Translation: CASTPSMGTGYTDTQYF.